This T cell receptor (beta chain) was sequenced during a study of CD8+ T cells in alopecia areata. The sequencing template was cDNA reverse transcribed from extracted RNA. Sequenced by immunoSEQ multiplex PCR; TCRdb stores in-frame clones only, minus some. The data show about 190,000 clones, approximately 57% seen once. This clone was seen a few times. The CDR3 consists of 13 residues. V was trimmed by 4 bases and J by 7 bases, leaving 14 bases between them. The V gene's germline CDR1 is SQVTM and CDR2 ANQGSEA. Stated treatment: oral pan-JAK inhibitor, 5-10 mg twice daily. The specimen comprised CD4+ T cells sorted from blood, sampled at week 24, from a patient treated with tofacitinib. The chain employs TRBV29-1 and TRBJ1-5; tentative D call: TRBD1 (5 bases). This TCR derives from a human donor with alopecia areata. CDR3 amino acids: CSVAQGLAQPQHF. In DNA form, the CDR3 reads TGCAGCGTTGCCCAGGGCCTAGCACAGCCCCAGCATTTT.